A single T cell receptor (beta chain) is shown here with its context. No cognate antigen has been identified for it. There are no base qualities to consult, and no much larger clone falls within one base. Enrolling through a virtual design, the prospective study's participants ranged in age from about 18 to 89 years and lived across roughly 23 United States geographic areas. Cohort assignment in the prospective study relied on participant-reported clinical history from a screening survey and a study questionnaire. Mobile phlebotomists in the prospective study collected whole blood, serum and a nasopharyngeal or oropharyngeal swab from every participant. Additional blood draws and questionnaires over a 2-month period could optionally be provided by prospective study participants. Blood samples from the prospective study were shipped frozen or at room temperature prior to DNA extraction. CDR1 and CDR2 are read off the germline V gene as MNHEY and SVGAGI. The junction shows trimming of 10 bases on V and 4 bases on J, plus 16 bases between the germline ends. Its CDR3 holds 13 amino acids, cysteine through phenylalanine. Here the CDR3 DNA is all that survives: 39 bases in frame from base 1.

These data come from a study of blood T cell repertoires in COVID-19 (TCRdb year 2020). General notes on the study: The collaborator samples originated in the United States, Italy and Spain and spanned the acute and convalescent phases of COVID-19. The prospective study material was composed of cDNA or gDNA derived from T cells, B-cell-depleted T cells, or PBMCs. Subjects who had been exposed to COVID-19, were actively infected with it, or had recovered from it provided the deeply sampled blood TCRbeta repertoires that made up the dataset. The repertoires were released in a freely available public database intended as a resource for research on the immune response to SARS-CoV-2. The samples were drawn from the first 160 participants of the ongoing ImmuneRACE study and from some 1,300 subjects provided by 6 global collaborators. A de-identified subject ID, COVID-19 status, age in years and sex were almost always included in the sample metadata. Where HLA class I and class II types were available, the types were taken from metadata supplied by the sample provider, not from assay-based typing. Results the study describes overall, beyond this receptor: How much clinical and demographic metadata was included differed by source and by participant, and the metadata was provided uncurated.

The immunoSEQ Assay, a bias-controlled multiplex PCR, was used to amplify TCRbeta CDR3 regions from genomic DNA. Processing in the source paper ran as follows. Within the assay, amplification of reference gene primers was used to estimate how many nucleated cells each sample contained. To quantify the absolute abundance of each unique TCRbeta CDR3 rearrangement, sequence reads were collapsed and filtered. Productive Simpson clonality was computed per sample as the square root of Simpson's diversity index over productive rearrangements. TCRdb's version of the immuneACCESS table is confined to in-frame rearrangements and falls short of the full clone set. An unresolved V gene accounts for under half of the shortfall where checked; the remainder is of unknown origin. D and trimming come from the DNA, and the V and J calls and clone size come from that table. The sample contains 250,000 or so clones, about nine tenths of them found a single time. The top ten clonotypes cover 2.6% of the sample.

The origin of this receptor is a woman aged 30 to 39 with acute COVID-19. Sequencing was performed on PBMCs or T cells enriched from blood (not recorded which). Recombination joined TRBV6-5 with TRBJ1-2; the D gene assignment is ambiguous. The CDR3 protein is CATSELGGYGYTF. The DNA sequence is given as TGTGCCACCTCCGAGCTCGGCGGCTATGGCTACACCTTC.